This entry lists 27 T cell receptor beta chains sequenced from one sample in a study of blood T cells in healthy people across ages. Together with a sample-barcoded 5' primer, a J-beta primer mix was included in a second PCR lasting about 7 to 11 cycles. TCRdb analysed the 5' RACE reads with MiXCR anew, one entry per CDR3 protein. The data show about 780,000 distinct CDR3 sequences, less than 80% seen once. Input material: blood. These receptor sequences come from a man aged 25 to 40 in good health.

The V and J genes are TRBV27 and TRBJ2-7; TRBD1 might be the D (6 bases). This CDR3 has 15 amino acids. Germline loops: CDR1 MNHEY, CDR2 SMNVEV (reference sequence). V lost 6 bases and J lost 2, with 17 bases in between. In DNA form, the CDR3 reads TGTGCCAGCAGGCCCCACCGGGACACTACCTACGAGCAGTACTTC. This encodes CASRPHRDTTYEQYF.

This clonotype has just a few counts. This chain's CDR3 is CASSKITGNTEAFF. CDR3 sequence (DNA): TGTGCCAGCAGCAAAATCACAGGGAACACTGAAGCTTTCTTT. The chain links TRBV6-2 or TRBV6-3 to TRBJ1-1; D is possibly TRBD1 (5 bases). CDR1 is MNHEY, CDR2 SVGEGT, per germline. Trimming cost V 6 bases and J 1 base, with 12 bases left between them. This CDR3 has 14 amino acids.

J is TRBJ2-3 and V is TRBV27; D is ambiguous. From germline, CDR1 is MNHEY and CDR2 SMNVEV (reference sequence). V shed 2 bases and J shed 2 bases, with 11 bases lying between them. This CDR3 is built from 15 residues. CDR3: CASSLTSMVTDTQYF. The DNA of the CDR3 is TGTGCCAGCAGTTTAACGAGTATGGTCACAGATACGCAGTATTTT.

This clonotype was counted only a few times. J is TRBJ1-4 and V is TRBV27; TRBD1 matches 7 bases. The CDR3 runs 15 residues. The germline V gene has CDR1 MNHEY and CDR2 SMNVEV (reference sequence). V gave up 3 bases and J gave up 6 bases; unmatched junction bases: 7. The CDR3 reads CASSFLRGLDEKLFF. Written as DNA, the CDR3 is TGTGCCAGCAGTTTCCTAAGGGGGCTGGATGAAAAACTGTTTTTT. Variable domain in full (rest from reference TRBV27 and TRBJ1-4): EAQVTQNPRYLITVTGKKLTVTCSQNMNHEYMSWYRQDPGLGLRQIYYSMNVEVTDKGDVPEGYKVSRKEKRNFPLILESPSPNQTSLYFCASSFLRGLDEKLFFGSGTQLSVL.

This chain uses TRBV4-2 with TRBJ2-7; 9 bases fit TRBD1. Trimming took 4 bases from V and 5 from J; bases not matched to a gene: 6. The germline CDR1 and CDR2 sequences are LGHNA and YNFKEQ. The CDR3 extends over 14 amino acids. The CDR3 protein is CASSPGQGSDEQYF. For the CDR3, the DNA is TGTGCCAGCAGCCCGGGACAGGGCTCGGACGAGCAGTACTTC.

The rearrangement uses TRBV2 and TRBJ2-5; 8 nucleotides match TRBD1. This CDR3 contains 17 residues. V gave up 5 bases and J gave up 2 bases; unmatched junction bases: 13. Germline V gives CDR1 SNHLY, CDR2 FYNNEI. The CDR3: CASSPPKYRGVQETQYF. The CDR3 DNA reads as TGTGCCAGCAGTCCCCCTAAATACAGGGGGGTACAAGAGACCCAGTACTTC.

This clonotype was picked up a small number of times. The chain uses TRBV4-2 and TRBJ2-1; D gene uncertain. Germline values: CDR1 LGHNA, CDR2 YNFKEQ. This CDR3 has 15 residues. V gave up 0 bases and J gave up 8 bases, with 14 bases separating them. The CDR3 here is CASSQDQASGDEQFF. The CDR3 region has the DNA TGTGCCAGCAGCCAAGATCAGGCTTCGGGCGATGAGCAGTTCTTC.

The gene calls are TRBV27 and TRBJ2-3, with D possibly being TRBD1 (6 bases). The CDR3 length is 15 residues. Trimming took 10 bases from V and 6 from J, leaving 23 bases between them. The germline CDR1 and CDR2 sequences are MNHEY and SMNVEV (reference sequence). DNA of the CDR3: TGTGCCACCTCGGGACAAGGGTTATTTTGGGATACGCAGTATTTT. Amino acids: CATSGQGLFWDTQYF.

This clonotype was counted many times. Written as DNA, the CDR3 is TGTGCCAGCAGCCCCCGACAGGCTTACAATGAGCAGTTCTTC. Its translation is CASSPRQAYNEQFF. J is TRBJ2-1 and V is TRBV11-2, with D maybe TRBD1 (6 bases). Trimming shortened V by 5 bases and J by 4 bases, and 12 bases separated the two germline ends. The CDR3 runs to 14 residues. Germline V gene sequence: CDR1 SGHAT, CDR2 FQNNGV.

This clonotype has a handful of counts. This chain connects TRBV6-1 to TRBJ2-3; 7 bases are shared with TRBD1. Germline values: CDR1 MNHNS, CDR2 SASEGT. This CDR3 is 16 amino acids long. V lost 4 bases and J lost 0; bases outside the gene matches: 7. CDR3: CASSGFTGASTDTQYF. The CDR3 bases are TGTGCCAGCAGTGGGTTCACAGGGGCTAGCACAGATACGCAGTATTTT.

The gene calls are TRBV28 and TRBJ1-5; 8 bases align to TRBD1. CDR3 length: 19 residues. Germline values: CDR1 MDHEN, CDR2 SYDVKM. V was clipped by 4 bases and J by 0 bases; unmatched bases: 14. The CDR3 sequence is CASSSVNEGQGYSNQPQHF. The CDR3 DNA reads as TGTGCCAGCAGTTCCGTCAATGAAGGACAGGGCTATAGCAATCAGCCCCAGCATTTT.

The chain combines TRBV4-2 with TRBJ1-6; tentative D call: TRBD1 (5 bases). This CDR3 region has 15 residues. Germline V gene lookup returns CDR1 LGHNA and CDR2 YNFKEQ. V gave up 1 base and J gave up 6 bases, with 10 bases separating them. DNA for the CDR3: TGTGCCAGCAGCCAAGTCCAGGGCCTTAATTCACCCCTCCACTTT. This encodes CASSQVQGLNSPLHF.

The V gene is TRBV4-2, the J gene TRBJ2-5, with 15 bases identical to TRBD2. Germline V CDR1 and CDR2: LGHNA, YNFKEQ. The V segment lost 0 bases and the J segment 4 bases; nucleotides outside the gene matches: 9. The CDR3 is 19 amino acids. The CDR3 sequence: CASSQDFGTSGGSLETQYF. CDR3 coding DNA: TGTGCCAGCAGCCAAGATTTTGGGACTAGCGGGGGGTCCTTAGAGACCCAGTACTTC.

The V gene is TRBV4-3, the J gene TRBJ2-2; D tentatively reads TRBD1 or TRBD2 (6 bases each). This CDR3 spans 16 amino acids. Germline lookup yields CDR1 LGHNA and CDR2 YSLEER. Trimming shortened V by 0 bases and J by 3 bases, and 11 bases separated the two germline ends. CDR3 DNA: TGCGCCAGCAGCCAAGATCCGGGGGCAGACACCGGGGAGCTGTTTTTT. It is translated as CASSQDPGADTGELFF.

The CDR3: CASSLRGRRNEQFF. The DNA for the CDR3 is TGTGCCAGCAGCTTACGAGGGCGTCGGAATGAGCAGTTCTTC. The chain recombines TRBV11-3 with TRBJ2-1, with D maybe TRBD2 (5 bases). V dropped 2 bases and J dropped 7 bases, with 12 bases sitting between them. This CDR3 comprises 14 residues. Germline-derived CDR1 and CDR2 are SGHNT and YENEEA.

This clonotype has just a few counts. CDR3 DNA: TGCAGCGCCGCGGAACTATCTACTCTGGGGGAGCAGTACTTC. Its translation is CSAAELSTLGEQYF. This chain joins TRBV29-1 and TRBJ2-5, with D perhaps matching TRBD1 or TRBD2 (5 bases each). CDR1 is SQVTM and CDR2 is ANQGSEA in the germline V gene. CDR3 size: 14 residues. Trimming left V 7 bases short and J 11 bases short, with 26 bases between.

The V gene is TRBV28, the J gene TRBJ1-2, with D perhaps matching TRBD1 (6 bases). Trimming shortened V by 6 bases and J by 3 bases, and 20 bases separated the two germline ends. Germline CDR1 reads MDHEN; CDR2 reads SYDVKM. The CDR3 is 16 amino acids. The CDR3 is CASRLGASNSHYGYTF. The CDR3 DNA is TGTGCCAGCAGACTGGGGGCTAGTAACTCCCACTATGGCTACACCTTC.

The CDR3 loop is CASSLQAGGIYEQFF. The CDR3 nucleotides read TGTGCCAGCAGCTTACAGGCAGGGGGTATCTATGAGCAGTTCTTC. The chain combines TRBV7-2 with TRBJ2-1, with TRBD1 matching 7 bases. The germline V gene has CDR1 SGHTA and CDR2 FQGNSA. V was pared by 2 bases and J by 8 bases, with 9 bases of the junction left unmatched. The CDR3 runs to 15 residues. The full variable domain, completed using reference TRBV7-2 and TRBJ2-1, is GAGVSQSPSNKVTEKGKDVELRCDPISGHTALYWYRQSLGQGLEFLIYFQGNSAPDKSGLPSDRFSAERTGGSVSTLTIQRTQQEDSAVYLCASSLQAGGIYEQFFGPGTRLTVL.

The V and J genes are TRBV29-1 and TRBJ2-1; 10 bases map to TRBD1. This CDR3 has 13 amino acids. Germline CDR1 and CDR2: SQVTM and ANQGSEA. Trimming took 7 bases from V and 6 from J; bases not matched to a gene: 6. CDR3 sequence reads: CSAGTGASNEQFF. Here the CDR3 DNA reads TGCAGCGCCGGGACAGGGGCCAGCAATGAGCAGTTCTTC.

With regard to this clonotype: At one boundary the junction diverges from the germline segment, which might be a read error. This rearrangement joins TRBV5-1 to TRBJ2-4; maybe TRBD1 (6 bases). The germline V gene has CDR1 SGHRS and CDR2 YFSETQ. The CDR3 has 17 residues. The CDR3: CAGSLVPQGTGKNIQYF. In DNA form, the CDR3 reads TGCGCCGGCAGCTTGGTCCCCCAGGGGACGGGCAAAAACATTCAGTACTTC.

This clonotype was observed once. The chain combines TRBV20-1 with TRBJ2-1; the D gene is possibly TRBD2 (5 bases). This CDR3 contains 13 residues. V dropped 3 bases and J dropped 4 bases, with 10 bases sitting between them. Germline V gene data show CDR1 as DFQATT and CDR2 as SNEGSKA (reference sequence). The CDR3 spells CSARWPGYNEQFF. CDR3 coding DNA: TGCAGTGCTAGGTGGCCGGGATACAATGAGCAGTTCTTC.

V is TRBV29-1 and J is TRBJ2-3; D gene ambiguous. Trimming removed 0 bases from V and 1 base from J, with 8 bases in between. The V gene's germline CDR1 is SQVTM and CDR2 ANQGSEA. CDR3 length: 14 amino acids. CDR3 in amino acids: CSVEEGTRTDTQYF. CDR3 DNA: TGCAGCGTTGAAGAGGGAACCCGCACAGATACGCAGTATTTT.

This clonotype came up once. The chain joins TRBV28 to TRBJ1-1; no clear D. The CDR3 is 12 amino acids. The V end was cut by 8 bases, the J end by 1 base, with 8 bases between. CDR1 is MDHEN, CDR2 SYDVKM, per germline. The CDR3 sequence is CASFSWNTEAFF. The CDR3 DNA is TGTGCCAGCTTTTCCTGGAACACTGAAGCTTTCTTT.

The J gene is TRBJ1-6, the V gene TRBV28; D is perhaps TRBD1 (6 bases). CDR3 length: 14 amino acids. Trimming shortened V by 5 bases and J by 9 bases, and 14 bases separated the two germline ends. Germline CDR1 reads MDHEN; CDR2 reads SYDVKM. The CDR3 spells CASSPPDSFSPLHF. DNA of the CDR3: TGTGCCAGCAGTCCCCCGGACAGTTTTTCACCCCTCCACTTT.

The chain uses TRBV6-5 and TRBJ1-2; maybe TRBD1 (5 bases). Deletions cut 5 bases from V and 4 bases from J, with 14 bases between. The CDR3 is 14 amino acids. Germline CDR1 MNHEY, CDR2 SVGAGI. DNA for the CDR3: TGTGCCAGCAGTCCACCCGGGGACCGCTATGGCTACACCTTC. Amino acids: CASSPPGDRYGYTF.

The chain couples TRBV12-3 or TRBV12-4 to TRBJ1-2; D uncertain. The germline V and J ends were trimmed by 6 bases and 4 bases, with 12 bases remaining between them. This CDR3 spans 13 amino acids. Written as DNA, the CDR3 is TGTGCCAGCAGACTGGCAGGTCGCTATGGCTACACCTTC. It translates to CASRLAGRYGYTF.

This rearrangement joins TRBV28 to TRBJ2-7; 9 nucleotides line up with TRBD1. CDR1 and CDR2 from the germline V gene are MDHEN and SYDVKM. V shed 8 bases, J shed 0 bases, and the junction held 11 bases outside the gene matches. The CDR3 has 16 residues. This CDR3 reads CASGRTGTGISYEQYF. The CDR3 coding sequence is TGTGCCAGCGGACGGACCGGGACAGGGATCTCCTACGAGCAGTACTTC.